The rows below give T cell receptor beta chains drawn from one sample of a study of radiotherapy plus CTLA-4 blockade in lung cancer. Sequenced by immunoSEQ multiplex PCR; TCRdb stores in-frame clones only, minus some. The top ten hold approximately 3.9% of the sample, which has 80,000 or so clones, around 76% seen once. Sequenced here: peripheral blood, sampled from a patient treated with radiotherapy plus ipilimumab. The receptors originated from a human donor with non-small cell lung cancer who had a partial response to radiotherapy plus ipilimumab. Some clones in this sample may be carry-over from other donors' samples. The CDR3 runs from the conserved cysteine through the conserved F or W.

CDR3 length	V gene	J gene	CDR3 protein
14	TRBV7-3	TRBJ2-3	CASSSGSGTDTQYF
11	TRBV28	TRBJ2-7	CASSLGGNLYF
17	TRBV21-1	TRBJ2-1	CASSISGGATGPNEQFF
11	TRBV28	TRBJ1-2	CASSNITHYTF
15	TRBV19	TRBJ2-2	CASSISPQGYGELFF
14	TRBV6-1	TRBJ1-3	CASTGQISGNTIYF
13	TRBV7-9	TRBJ1-2	CASSPAGFSGYTF
12	TRBV5-1	TRBJ2-3	CASSLNGDTQYF
15	TRBV7-9	TRBJ1-4	CASSSRTVNNEKLFF
12	TRBV27	TRBJ1-5	CASSTGVQPQHF
17	TRBV11-3	TRBJ1-1	CASRLDRGPRRNTEAFF
13	TRBV6-5	TRBJ1-6	CASSYQGFSPLHF
15	TRBV5-1	TRBJ2-7	CASSSITGTETKQYF
14	TRBV5-1	TRBJ1-4	CASSSGTGNEKLFF
15	TRBV29-1	TRBJ2-5	CSVRVGGLRQETQYF
15	TRBV7-2	TRBJ1-6	CASSLEGYTRSPLHF
12	TRBV11-2	TRBJ2-7	CASGDWAGEQYF
14	TRBV6-6	TRBJ2-3	CASSQTGGTDTQYF
16	TRBV28	.	CASSSPQRPHLYEQYF
15	TRBV5-1	.	CASSLLTSGQYEQYF
17	TRBV27	TRBJ2-3	CASRGGTANHATDTQYF
16	TRBV4-2	TRBJ2-3	CASSPGGGRSTDTQYF
14	TRBV6-1	TRBJ1-5	CASSPGTGRGPQHF
15	TRBV5-1	TRBJ2-7	CASTRQGASLYEQYF
15	TRBV19	TRBJ2-2	CASTPREPRTGELFF
16	TRBV6-6	TRBJ1-1	CASTPGQGAPGTEAFF
13	TRBV18	TRBJ1-2	CASSPGQNYGYTF
16	TRBV5-4	TRBJ2-1	CASSLGGISSYNEQFF
15	TRBV5-6	TRBJ1-2	CASRPYGGSTYGYTF
13	TRBV15	TRBJ2-5	CATARQLQETQYF
14	TRBV29-1	TRBJ2-7	CSVDSGQGRYEQYF
16	TRBV7-2	TRBJ2-7	CASSVTSGGVNYEQYF
13	TRBV28	TRBJ2-7	CASREQGNYEQYF
15	TRBV18	TRBJ1-1	CASSLAAGQGARAFF
14	TRBV7-2	TRBJ2-2	CASLGLPGTGELFF
15	TRBV10-1	TRBJ2-2	CASSDGRLGTGELFF
15	TRBV19	TRBJ2-1	CASNLRGSSYNEQFF
14	TRBV6-5	TRBJ1-4	CASSPATTNEKLFF
14	TRBV6-1	TRBJ1-3	CASNPRGSGNTIYF
15	TRBV28	TRBJ1-1	CASSLWAGKNTEAFF
14	TRBV13	TRBJ2-7	CASSPTNFNPEQYF
15	TRBV6-5	TRBJ1-5	CASSPQGKGGQPQHF
15	TRBV7-2	TRBJ2-7	CASSYPPTRRSEQYF
13	TRBV7-3	TRBJ1-5	CASSPGANQPQHF
16	TRBV7-2	TRBJ2-7	CASGLAGGLTVYEQYF
13	TRBV5-4	TRBJ2-7	CASSLADGGSRYF
12	TRBV7-8	TRBJ2-1	CASSLGLSEQFF